The text below deals with one T cell receptor (beta chain). CDR1 MGHRA and CDR2 YSYEKL come from the germline V gene. Trimming cost V 2 bases and J 1 base, with 17 bases left between them. The CDR3 sequence is 17 residues long. These data belong to a study of metastatic and nonmetastatic thyroid tumors. Thyroid surgery took place with no prior treatment in any patient. TCRdb called clones again from the PCR reads with MiXCR. This sample yields some 40,000 clones, of which 18% are seen a single time; approximately 14% belongs to the top ten. The rearrangement joins TRBV4-1 to TRBJ1-1; tentatively, D is TRBD1 (6 bases). This sequence originates from a female donor with papillary thyroid cancer or a benign thyroid nodule (not recorded which). Some clones in this sample may be carry-over from other donors' samples. Sequencing was done on a sample of tumor tissue. CDR3 sequence (DNA): TGCGCCAGCAGCCAAAGCGGTTTCGGCAGGGGGAACACTGAAGCTTTCTTT. Translation gives CASSQSGFGRGNTEAFF.